This TCR beta chain was identified in a study of cytomegalovirus exposure and HLA in healthy donors. General study results and limits: Analyzed later, most CMV-associated TCR beta chains appeared HLA-restricted. Common viral pathogens (according to a later analysis) appeared linked to several of the most significant clusters. Across donors, presence/absence analyses took sequencing depth to be roughly uniform.

The V segment lost 5 bases and the J segment 4 bases; nucleotides outside the gene matches: 9. The CDR3 runs 16 residues. Per germline, CDR1 MDHEN and CDR2 SYDVKM. The PCR employed 60 Vbeta primers together with 13 Jbeta primers. Produced via immunoSEQ multiplex PCR; TCRdb's table is partial and in-frame only. The table has about 140,000 clones, about 70% seen once. The count of this clone is one. What it recognizes is unknown. Sequencing was done on a sample of PBMCs. The rearrangement joins TRBV28 to TRBJ1-3; 9 positions match TRBD1. The receptor was derived from a man aged 18 to 30 in good health and CMV-seronegative. CDR3 region: CASSPPTGGVGNTIYF. CDR3 in DNA: TGTGCCAGCAGTCCCCCTACAGGGGGCGTAGGAAACACCATATATTTT.